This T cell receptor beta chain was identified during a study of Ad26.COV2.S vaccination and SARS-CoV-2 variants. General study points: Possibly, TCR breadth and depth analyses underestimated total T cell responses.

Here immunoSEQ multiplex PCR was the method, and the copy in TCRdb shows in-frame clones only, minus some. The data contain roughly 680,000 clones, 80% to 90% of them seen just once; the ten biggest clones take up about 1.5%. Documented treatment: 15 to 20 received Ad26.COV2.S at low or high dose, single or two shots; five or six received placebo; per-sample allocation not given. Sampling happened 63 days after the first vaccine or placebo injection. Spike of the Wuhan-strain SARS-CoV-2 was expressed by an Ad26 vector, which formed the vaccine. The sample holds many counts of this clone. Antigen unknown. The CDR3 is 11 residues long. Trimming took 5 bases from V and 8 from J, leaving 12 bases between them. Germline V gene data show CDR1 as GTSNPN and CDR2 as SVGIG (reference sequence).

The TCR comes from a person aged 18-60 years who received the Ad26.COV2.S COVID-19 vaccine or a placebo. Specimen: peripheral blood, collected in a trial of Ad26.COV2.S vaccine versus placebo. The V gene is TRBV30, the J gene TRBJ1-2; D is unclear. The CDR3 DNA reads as TGTGCCTGGGGGAGGAGCGGGGGCTACACCTTC. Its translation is CAWGRSGGYTF. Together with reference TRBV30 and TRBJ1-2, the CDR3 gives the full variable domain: SQTIHQWPATLVQPVGSPLSLECTVEGTSNPNLYWYRQAAGRGLQLLFYSVGIGQISSEVPQNLSASRPQDRQFILSSKKLLLSDSGFYLCAWGRSGGYTFGSGTRLTVV.